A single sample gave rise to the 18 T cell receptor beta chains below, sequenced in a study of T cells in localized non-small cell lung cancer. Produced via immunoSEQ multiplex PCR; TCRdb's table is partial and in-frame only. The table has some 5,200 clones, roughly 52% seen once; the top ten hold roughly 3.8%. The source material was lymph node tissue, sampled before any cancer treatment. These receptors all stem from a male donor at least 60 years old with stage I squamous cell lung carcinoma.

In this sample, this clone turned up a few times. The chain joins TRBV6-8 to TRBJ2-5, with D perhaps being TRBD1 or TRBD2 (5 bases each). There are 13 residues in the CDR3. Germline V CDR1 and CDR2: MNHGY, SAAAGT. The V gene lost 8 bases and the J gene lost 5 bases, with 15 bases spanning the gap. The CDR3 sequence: CASAPGRLETQYF. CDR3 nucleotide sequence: TGTGCCAGCGCCCCGGGACGTCTGGAGACCCAGTACTTC.

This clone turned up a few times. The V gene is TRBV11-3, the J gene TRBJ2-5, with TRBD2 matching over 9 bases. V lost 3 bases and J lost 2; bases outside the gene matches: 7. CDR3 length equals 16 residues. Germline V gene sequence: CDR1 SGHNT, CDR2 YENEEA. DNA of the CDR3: TGTGCCAGCAGCTTGTGGACTAGCGCTCCTCAAGAGACCCAGTACTTC. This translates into CASSLWTSAPQETQYF.

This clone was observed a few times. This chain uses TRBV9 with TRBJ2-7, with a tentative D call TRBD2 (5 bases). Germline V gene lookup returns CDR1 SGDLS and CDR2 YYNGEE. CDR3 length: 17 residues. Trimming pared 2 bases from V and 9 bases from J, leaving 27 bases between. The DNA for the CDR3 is TGTGCCAGCAGCGTTGGAGGTGAAAGGCAGTATTCGTCTGGGCAGTACTTC. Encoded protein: CASSVGGERQYSSGQYF.

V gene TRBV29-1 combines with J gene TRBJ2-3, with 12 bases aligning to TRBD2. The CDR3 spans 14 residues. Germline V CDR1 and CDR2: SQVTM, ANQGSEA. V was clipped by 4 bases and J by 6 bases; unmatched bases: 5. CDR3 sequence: CSVVILAGGDTQYF. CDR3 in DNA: TGCAGCGTTGTCATTCTAGCGGGAGGGGATACGCAGTATTTT.

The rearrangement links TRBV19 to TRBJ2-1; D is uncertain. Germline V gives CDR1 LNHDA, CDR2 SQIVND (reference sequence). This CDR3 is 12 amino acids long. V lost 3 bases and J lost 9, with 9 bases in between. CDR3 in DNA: TGTGCCAGTAGTATCCAGGAAAGTGAGCAGTTCTTC. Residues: CASSIQESEQFF.

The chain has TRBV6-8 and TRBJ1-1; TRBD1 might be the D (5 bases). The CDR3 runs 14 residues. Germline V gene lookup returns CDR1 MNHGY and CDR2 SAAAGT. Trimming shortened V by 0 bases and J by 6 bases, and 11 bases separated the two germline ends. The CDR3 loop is CASSYSGVEAEAFF. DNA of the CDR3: TGTGCCAGCAGTTACTCAGGGGTGGAGGCTGAAGCTTTCTTT.

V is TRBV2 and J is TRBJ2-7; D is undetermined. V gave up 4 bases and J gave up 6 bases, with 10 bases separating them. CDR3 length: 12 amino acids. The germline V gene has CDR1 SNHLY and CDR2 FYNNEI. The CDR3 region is CASSVTPAEQYF. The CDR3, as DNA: TGTGCCAGCAGTGTGACGCCCGCCGAGCAGTACTTC.

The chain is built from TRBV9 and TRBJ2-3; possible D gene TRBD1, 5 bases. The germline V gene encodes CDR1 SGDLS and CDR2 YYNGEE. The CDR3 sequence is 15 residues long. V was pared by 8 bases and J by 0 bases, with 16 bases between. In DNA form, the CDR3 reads TGTGCCAGTTCACCCCGTTGGGGCAGCACAGATACGCAGTATTTT. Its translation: CASSPRWGSTDTQYF.

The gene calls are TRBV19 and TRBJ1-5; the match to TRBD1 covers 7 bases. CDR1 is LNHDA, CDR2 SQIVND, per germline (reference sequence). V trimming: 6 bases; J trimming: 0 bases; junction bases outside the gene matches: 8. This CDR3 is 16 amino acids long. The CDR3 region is CASSRGQTPSNQPQHF. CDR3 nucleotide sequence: TGTGCCAGTAGCCGGGGACAGACCCCTAGCAATCAGCCCCAGCATTTT.

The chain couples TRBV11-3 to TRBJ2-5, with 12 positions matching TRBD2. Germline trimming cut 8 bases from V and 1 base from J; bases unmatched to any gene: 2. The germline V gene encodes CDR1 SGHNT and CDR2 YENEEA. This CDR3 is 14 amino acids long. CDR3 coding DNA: TGTGCCAGCCGGGGACTAGCGGGCCAAGAGACCCAGTACTTC. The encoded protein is CASRGLAGQETQYF.

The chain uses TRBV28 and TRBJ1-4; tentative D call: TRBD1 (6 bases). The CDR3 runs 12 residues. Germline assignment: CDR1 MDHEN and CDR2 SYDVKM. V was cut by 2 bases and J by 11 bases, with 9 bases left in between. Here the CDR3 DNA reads TGTGCCAGCAGTTTAAGGGGGGGGAAACTGTTTTTT. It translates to CASSLRGGKLFF.

CDR3 residues: CATSRDRDRNTGELFF. CDR3 sequence (DNA): TGTGCCACCAGCAGAGATAGGGACAGGAACACCGGGGAGCTGTTTTTT. The J gene is TRBJ2-2, the V gene TRBV15; 7 nucleotides line up with TRBD1. V lost 0 bases to trimming and J lost 1 base; unmatched junction nucleotides: 2. From germline, CDR1 is LNHNV and CDR2 YYDKDF (reference sequence). The CDR3 length is 16 residues.

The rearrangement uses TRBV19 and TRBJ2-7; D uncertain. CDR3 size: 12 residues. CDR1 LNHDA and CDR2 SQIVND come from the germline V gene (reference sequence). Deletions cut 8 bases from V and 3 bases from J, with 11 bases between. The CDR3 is CASRGRYYEQYF. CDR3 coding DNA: TGTGCCAGTCGTGGTCGGTACTACGAGCAGTACTTC.

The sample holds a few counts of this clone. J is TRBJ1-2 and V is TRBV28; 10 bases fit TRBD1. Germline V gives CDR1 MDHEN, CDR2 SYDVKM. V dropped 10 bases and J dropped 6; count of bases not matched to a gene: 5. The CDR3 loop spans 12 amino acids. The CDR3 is CAIGQGVHGYTF. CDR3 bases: TGTGCCATCGGACAGGGGGTCCATGGCTACACCTTC.

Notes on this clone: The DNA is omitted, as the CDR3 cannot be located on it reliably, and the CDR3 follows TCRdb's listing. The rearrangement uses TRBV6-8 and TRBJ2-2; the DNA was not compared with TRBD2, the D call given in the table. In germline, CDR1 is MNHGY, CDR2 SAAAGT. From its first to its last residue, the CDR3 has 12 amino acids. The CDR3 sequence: CASSSGQAGLFF.

CDR3 nucleotide sequence: TGTGCCTGGAGTGGATCGGGTGATGGCTACACCTTC. Its protein is CAWSGSGDGYTF. The chain carries TRBV30 and TRBJ1-2; D is unresolved. The germline V gene encodes CDR1 GTSNPN and CDR2 SVGIG (reference sequence). CDR3 length equals 12 residues. Between the trimmed V and J ends, which lost 1 base and 6 bases, there was a span of 9 bases.

In DNA form, the CDR3 reads TGTGCCAGCGGCCAGGGGTACCATGAGCAGTTCTTC. Its protein is CASGQGYHEQFF. The chain links TRBV19 to TRBJ2-1, with D perhaps matching TRBD1 (6 bases). This CDR3 contains 12 residues. V was pared by 9 bases and J by 8 bases, with 14 bases between. Germline assignment: CDR1 LNHDA and CDR2 SQIVND (reference sequence).

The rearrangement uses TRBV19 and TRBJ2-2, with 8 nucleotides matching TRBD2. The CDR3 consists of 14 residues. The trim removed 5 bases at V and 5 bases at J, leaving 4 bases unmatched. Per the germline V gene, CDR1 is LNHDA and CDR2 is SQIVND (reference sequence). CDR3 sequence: CASSREGVTGELFF. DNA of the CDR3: TGTGCCAGTAGTCGGGAGGGGGTGACCGGGGAGCTGTTTTTT.